These 27 T cell receptor beta chains came from one sample sequenced in a study of low-dose radiotherapy and immunotherapy resistance in tumors. Covering alpha and beta chains, TRAV- and TRBV-specific primers were used for the first-strand cDNA. The authors ran 15 to 25 PCR cycles to amplify TCRs with a constant-region primer and V-primer adapter. TCRdb fed the reads into MiXCR, producing one record per CDR3 protein. The sample shows some 100,000 distinct CDR3 sequences, around 21% of them seen only once. Time point indicated: after trial treatment. Described treatment: LDRT plus nivolumab, ipilimumab, low-dose cyclophosphamide and aspirin (RACIN trial). The specimen comprised PBMCs, sampled after low-dose radiotherapy plus immunotherapy. The receptors here all came from a male donor with prostate cancer.

In the case of this clonotype: A much bigger clone sits one base away, suggesting this may be a read error. This rearrangement joins TRBV4-3 to TRBJ2-5; TRBD2 matches 9 bases. CDR1 is LGHNA, CDR2 YSLEER, per germline. The CDR3 covers 15 residues. The CDR3 bases are TGCGCCAGCAGCCAAGTAGCGGGAGCACAAGAGACCCAGCACTTC. Its translation: CASSQVAGAQETQHF.

This clonotype was counted many times. CDR3 in DNA: TGTGCCAGCACCCCGGGACCGGAAAACATTCAGTACTTC. This translates into CASTPGPENIQYF. The J gene is TRBJ2-4, the V gene TRBV7-9; D assignment may be TRBD1 or TRBD2 (5 bases each). Trimming took off 7 bases at V and 5 bases at J, with 12 bases between the two ends. This CDR3 comprises 13 residues. Germline V gene sequence: CDR1 SEHNR, CDR2 FQNEAQ (reference sequence).

This clonotype was observed at least ten times. This chain connects TRBV10-3 to TRBJ2-3; weak D call: TRBD2 (6 bases). The CDR3 covers 13 residues. The V gene lost 6 bases and the J gene lost 6 bases, with 13 bases spanning the gap. In germline, CDR1 is ENHRY, CDR2 SYGVKD. DNA of the CDR3: TGTGCCATCAGCTTCTCTGGAGGGGATACGCAGTATTTT. Its translation is CAISFSGGDTQYF.

This clonotype was counted ten times or more. At one end the junction does not follow the germline gene, possibly because of a read error. This chain uses TRBV6-8 with TRBJ2-5; TRBD2 aligns across 7 bases. In germline, CDR1 is MNHGY, CDR2 SAAAGT. The CDR3 runs 11 residues. The CDR3 loop is CASGGSGEEKF. Written as DNA, the CDR3 is TGTGCCAGCGGGGGGAGCGGGGAGGAAAAGTTC.

V is TRBV10-3 and J is TRBJ1-1, with D tentatively TRBD1 (5 bases). The germline gives CDR1 ENHRY, CDR2 SYGVKD. Trimming removed 6 bases from V and 6 bases from J, with 14 bases in between. This CDR3 contains 13 residues. CDR3 residues: CAISPVGTAEAFF. The CDR3 coding sequence is TGTGCCATCAGCCCGGTGGGGACCGCTGAAGCTTTCTTT.

Ten or more counts support this clonotype. The chain recombines TRBV3-1 with TRBJ2-2; D may be TRBD2 (5 bases). Germline V gives CDR1 LGHDT, CDR2 YNNKEL (reference sequence). The V end was cut by 1 base, the J end by 1 base, with 7 bases between. The length of the CDR3 is 15 residues. The CDR3 loop is CASSQGRKNTGELFF. The CDR3 coding sequence is TGTGCCAGCAGCCAAGGGAGGAAGAACACCGGGGAGCTGTTTTTT.

This clonotype has more than one count but fewer than ten. The CDR3 region has the DNA TGTGCCAGCAGCGCGCGGACTAGCGGGGGGGCAGATACGCAGTATTTT. Protein product: CASSARTSGGADTQYF. V and J are TRBV7-2 and TRBJ2-3; 15 nucleotides match TRBD2. V was pared by 5 bases and J by 4 bases, with 4 bases of the junction left unmatched. The CDR3 is made up of 16 amino acids. Germline CDR1 reads SGHTA; CDR2 reads FQGNSA.

This clonotype was picked up many times. This chain's CDR3 is CASSLGGARFGETQYF. Written as DNA, the CDR3 is TGTGCCAGCAGCTTGGGAGGAGCGCGCTTCGGGGAGACCCAGTACTTC. This chain joins TRBV11-1 and TRBJ2-5; tentative D call: TRBD2 (6 bases). The V end lost 3 bases, the J end lost 5 bases, and 19 bases lay between the germline ends. From germline, CDR1 is SGHAT and CDR2 FQDESV (reference sequence). The CDR3 loop spans 16 amino acids.

The table lists this clonotype with many counts. This chain links TRBV20-1 with TRBJ1-2, with D maybe TRBD1 (5 bases). The CDR3 sequence is 13 residues long. Germline loops: CDR1 DFQATT, CDR2 SNEGSKA (reference sequence). V was trimmed by 3 bases and J by 7 bases, leaving 15 bases between them. The CDR3 sequence is CSASRGRATGYTF. Here the CDR3 DNA reads TGCAGTGCTAGTAGAGGCAGGGCGACTGGCTACACCTTC.

This clonotype was observed many times. In DNA form, the CDR3 reads TGTGCCAGCAGCTTAGCCGTGGACCTATATGGCTACACCTTC. Its translation is CASSLAVDLYGYTF. The rearrangement joins TRBV7-2 to TRBJ1-2; D remains unclear. The CDR3 is 14 residues long. Germline assignment: CDR1 SGHTA and CDR2 FQGNSA. V was pared by 0 bases and J by 5 bases, with 10 bases between.

This clonotype has at least ten counts. The V and J genes are TRBV6-2 or TRBV6-3 and TRBJ2-4; 8 bases agree with TRBD2. V lost 2 bases and J lost 2; bases outside the gene matches: 8. The CDR3 covers 17 residues. Germline loops: CDR1 MNHEY, CDR2 SVGEGT. CDR3 coding DNA: TGTGCCAGCAGTTACGGTTACGGGGGGGGCCCCAAAAACATTCAGTACTTC. Translating it yields CASSYGYGGGPKNIQYF.

This clonotype was recorded at least ten times. J is TRBJ2-5 and V is TRBV19; a possible D gene is TRBD2 (6 bases). The CDR3 length is 14 residues. Trimming shortened V by 5 bases and J by 5 bases, and 15 bases separated the two germline ends. Germline V gene sequence: CDR1 LNHDA, CDR2 SQIVND (reference sequence). DNA for the CDR3: TGTGCCAGTAGTCCTCCGCCGGGGGACGAGACCCAGTACTTC. The encoded protein is CASSPPPGDETQYF.

This clonotype was seen repeatedly, ten times or more. V gene TRBV21-1 combines with J gene TRBJ2-3; the table's D call, TRBD1, has no DNA check behind it. TRBV21-1 corresponds to a pseudogene. The CDR3 length is 16 residues. The CDR3 DNA reads TGTGCCAGCAGCAAAGGGGACAGTAGAGTTACAGATACGCAGTATTTT. It translates to CASSKGDSRVTDTQYF.

This clonotype was observed many times. The chain uses TRBV21-1 and TRBJ2-7; the D call in the table, TRBD2, was not verified against the DNA. TRBV21-1 is reported as a pseudogene. The CDR3 has 13 residues. Here the CDR3 DNA reads TGTGCCAGCAGCAAATGGGCCAATTACGAGCAGTACTTC. Amino acids: CASSKWANYEQYF.

In its sample, this clonotype was seen many times. The chain employs TRBV12-5 and TRBJ2-7, with D possibly TRBD2 on 6 matching bases. The CDR3 runs to 13 residues. Between the trimmed V and J ends, which lost 3 bases and 6 bases, there was a span of 12 bases. Germline V gene data show CDR1 as LGHNT and CDR2 as FRNRAP. CDR3 region: CASGLAQGGEQYF. The CDR3 DNA sequence: TGTGCTAGTGGTTTAGCCCAGGGAGGCGAGCAGTACTTC.

The chain uses TRBV12-3 or TRBV12-4 and TRBJ1-6; TRBD1 is a possible D gene (6 bases). The CDR3 runs to 14 residues. Trimming removed 6 bases from V and 9 bases from J, with 15 bases in between. The CDR3 region is CASSLGGRGSPLHF. The CDR3 DNA reads as TGTGCCAGCAGCCTCGGGGGGCGCGGTTCACCCCTCCACTTT.

As concerns this clonotype: A much larger clone is a single base away; this may be a read error. The rearrangement links TRBV6-6 to TRBJ2-3, with a possible D match to TRBD2 (7 bases). Germline loops: CDR1 MNHNY, CDR2 SVGAGI (reference sequence). This CDR3 spans 16 amino acids. The V end lost 6 bases, the J end lost 2 bases, and 18 bases lay between the germline ends. The CDR3 is CASSRWRGGTTDTQYF. CDR3 nucleotide sequence: TGTGCCAGCAGCCGATGGAGGGGGGGGACCACAGATACGCAGTATTTT.

As regards this clonotype: It is likely a read error: a sequence one base away is far more abundant. The V call is TRBV5-6, the J call TRBJ2-1, with 10 bases that match TRBD2. The CDR3 extends over 17 amino acids. Germline assignment: CDR1 SGHDT and CDR2 YYEEEE. V lost 2 bases, J lost 13 bases, and 18 bases stayed unmatched. The CDR3: CASSFLRSGGAVETQFF. In nucleotides, the CDR3 is TGTGCCAGCAGCTTCCTTAGGAGCGGGGGGGCCGTAGAGACCCAGTTCTTC.

The sample holds a few counts of this clonotype. The chain couples TRBV5-1 to TRBJ2-3; TRBD1 matches at 8 bases. The V gene end was trimmed by 4 bases and the J gene end by 6 bases; junction bases not matched to a gene: 13. The CDR3 extends over 16 amino acids. Germline V gene lookup returns CDR1 SGHRS and CDR2 YFSETQ. CDR3 sequence: CASSLGGQGGADTQYF. As DNA, the CDR3 is TGCGCCAGCAGCCTAGGCGGACAGGGTGGGGCGGATACGCAGTATTTT.

Ten or more counts support this clonotype. The genes are TRBV20-1 and TRBJ2-7; D not certain. This CDR3 contains 14 residues. Trimming removed 3 bases from V and 0 bases from J, with 12 bases in between. The V gene's germline CDR1 is DFQATT and CDR2 SNEGSKA (reference sequence). The CDR3 reads CSASPGDLSYEQYF. The CDR3 DNA sequence: TGCAGTGCTAGCCCCGGCGACCTCTCCTACGAGCAGTACTTC.

This clonotype was seen repeatedly, ten times or more. This rearrangement joins TRBV18 to TRBJ2-2; D remains ambiguous. The CDR3 runs to 17 residues. Germline CDR1 reads KGHSH; CDR2 reads LQKENI. Trimming pared 2 bases from V and 0 bases from J, leaving 13 bases between. The CDR3 protein is CASSPAAGVANTGELFF. The CDR3, as DNA: TGTGCCAGCTCACCAGCGGCAGGCGTCGCGAACACCGGGGAGCTGTTTTTT. The full variable domain, with the rest looked up from reference TRBV18 and TRBJ2-2, is NAGVMQNPRHLVRRRGQEARLRCSPMKGHSHVYWYRQLPEEGLKFMVYLQKENIIDESGMPKERFSAEFPKEGPSILRIQQVVRGDSAAYFCASSPAAGVANTGELFFGEGSRLTVL.

This clonotype showed up many times. The chain links TRBV7-8 to TRBJ2-7; D might be TRBD2 (5 bases). Trimming took off 5 bases at V and 0 bases at J, with 11 bases between the two ends. Germline CDR1 is SGHVS and CDR2 is FQNEAQ. The CDR3 extends over 14 amino acids. The CDR3: CASSILSGSYEQYF. CDR3 nucleotide sequence: TGTGCCAGCAGCATTCTAAGCGGCTCCTACGAGCAGTACTTC.

Many counts were recorded for this clonotype. At one end, the junction sequence differs from germline, possibly due to a read error. This sequence joins TRBV6-1 and TRBJ2-7, with D tentatively TRBD1 (6 bases). This CDR3 contains 13 residues. CDR1 is MNHNS and CDR2 is SASEGT in the germline V gene. CDR3 in amino acids: CASRDRSYYEQYF. As DNA, the CDR3 is TGTGCCAGCCGTGACAGGTCCTACTACGAGCAGTACTTC.

Comment on this clonotype: The junction and the germline gene differ at one end; a read error may be behind it. The J gene is TRBJ2-1, the V gene TRBV6-2 or TRBV6-3; D not certain. The CDR3 loop spans 13 amino acids. Germline V gene sequence: CDR1 MNHEY, CDR2 SVGEGT. CDR3 loop: CASSDRQIQGPLF. Written as DNA, the CDR3 is TGTGCCAGCAGTGATCGACAAATACAAGGCCCTCTGTTC.

With regard to this clonotype: It is likely a read error: a sequence one base away is far more abundant. The CDR3 DNA is TGTGCCACCGCACTCGACGGGGGGTTCTACGAGCAGTTCTTC. Protein product: CATALDGGFYEQFF. The chain uses TRBV10-3 and TRBJ2-1; 7 bases agree with TRBD2. With V trimmed by 10 bases and J by 10 bases, 16 bases remained unmatched. This CDR3 spans 14 amino acids. Germline CDR1 is ENHRY and CDR2 is SYGVKD.

This clonotype was seen ten or more times. J is TRBJ1-2 and V is TRBV19; D may be TRBD1 (6 bases). The ends were cut back, 3 bases at V and 7 bases at J, with 21 bases in the middle. CDR3 length equals 16 residues. Germline lookup yields CDR1 LNHDA and CDR2 SQIVND (reference sequence). The DNA of the CDR3 is TGTGCCAGTAGTATGCCGAATCAGGGGCTGCTCGGTGGCTACACCTTC. It translates to CASSMPNQGLLGGYTF. The full variable domain, completed using reference TRBV19 and TRBJ1-2, is DGGITQSPKYLFRKEGQNVTLSCEQNLNHDAMYWYRQDPGQGLRLIYYSQIVNDFQKGDIAEGYSVSREKKESFPLTVTSAQKNPTAFYLCASSMPNQGLLGGYTFGSGTRLTVV.

The table lists this clonotype with many counts. The V and J genes are TRBV3-1 and TRBJ2-7; D is perhaps TRBD1 or TRBD2 (5 bases each). Germline CDR1 is LGHDT and CDR2 is YNNKEL (reference sequence). The CDR3 spans 15 residues. V gave up 0 bases and J gave up 2 bases, with 11 bases separating them. CDR3 DNA: TGTGCCAGCAGCCAAGATGGGGGAGTAACCTACGAGCAGTACTTC. Its protein is CASSQDGGVTYEQYF.